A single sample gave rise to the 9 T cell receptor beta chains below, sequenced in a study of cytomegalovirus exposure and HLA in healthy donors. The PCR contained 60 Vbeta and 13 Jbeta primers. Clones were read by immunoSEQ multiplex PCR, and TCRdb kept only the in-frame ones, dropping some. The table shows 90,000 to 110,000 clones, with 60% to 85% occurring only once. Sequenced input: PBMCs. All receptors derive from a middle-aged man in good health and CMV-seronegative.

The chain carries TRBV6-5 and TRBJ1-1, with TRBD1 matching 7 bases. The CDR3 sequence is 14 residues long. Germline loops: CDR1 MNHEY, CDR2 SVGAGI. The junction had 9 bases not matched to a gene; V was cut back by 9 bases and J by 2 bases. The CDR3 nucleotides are TGTGCCAGTCATACAGGGGCCCCCAACACTGAAGCTTTCTTT. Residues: CASHTGAPNTEAFF.

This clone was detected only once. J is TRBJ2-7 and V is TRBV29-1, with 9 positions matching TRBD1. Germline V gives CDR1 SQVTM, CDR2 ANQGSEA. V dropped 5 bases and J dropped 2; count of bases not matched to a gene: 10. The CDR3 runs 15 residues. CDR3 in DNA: TGCAGCGTTCGGGGTGGACAGGGGCCAACCTACGAGCAGTACTTC. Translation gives CSVRGGQGPTYEQYF.

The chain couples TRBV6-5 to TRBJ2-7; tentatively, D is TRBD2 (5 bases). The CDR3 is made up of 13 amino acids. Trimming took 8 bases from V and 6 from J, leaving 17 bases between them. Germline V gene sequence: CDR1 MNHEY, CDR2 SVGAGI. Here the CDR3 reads CASPGEGRVEQYF. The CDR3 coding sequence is TGTGCCAGCCCCGGAGAGGGTCGAGTCGAGCAGTACTTC.

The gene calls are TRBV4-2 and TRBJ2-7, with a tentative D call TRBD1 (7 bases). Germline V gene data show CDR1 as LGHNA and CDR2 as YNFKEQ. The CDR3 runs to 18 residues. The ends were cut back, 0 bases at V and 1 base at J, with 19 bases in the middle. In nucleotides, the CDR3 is TGTGCCAGCAGCCAAGAAGGGGGCGGCGGGGCGGGGTCCTACGAGCAGTACTTC. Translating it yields CASSQEGGGGAGSYEQYF.

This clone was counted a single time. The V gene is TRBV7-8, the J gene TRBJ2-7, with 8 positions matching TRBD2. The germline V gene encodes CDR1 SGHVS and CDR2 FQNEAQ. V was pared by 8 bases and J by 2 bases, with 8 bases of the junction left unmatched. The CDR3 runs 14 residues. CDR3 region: CASGQRGPTYEQYF. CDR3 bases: TGTGCCAGCGGGCAGCGGGGGCCCACCTACGAGCAGTACTTC. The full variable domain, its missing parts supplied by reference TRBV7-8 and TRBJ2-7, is GAGVSQSPRYKVAKRGQDVALRCDPISGHVSLFWYQQALGQGPEFLTYFQNEAQLDKSGLPSDRFFAERPEGSVSTLKIQRTQQEDSAVYLCASGQRGPTYEQYFGPGTRLTVT.

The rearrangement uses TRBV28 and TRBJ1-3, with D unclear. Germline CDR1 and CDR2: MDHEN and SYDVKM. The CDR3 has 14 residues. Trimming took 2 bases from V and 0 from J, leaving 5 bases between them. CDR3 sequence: CASSLEGSGNTIYF. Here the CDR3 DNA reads TGTGCCAGCAGTTTAGAGGGCTCTGGAAACACCATATATTTT.

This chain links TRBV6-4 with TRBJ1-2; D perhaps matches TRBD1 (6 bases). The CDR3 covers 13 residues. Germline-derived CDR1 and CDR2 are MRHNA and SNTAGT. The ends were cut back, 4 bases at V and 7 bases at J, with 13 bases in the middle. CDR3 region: CASSARGGAGYTF. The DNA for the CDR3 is TGTGCCAGCAGTGCCAGGGGTGGGGCTGGCTACACCTTC.

The CDR3 reads CATSREKYSHMNTEAFF. DNA for the CDR3: TGTGCCACCAGCAGAGAGAAATACAGCCACATGAACACTGAAGCTTTCTTT. The V call is TRBV15, the J call TRBJ1-1; no definite D call. This CDR3 is built from 17 residues. From germline, CDR1 is LNHNV and CDR2 YYDKDF (reference sequence). Trimming removed 0 bases at V and 0 bases at J, with 14 bases between.

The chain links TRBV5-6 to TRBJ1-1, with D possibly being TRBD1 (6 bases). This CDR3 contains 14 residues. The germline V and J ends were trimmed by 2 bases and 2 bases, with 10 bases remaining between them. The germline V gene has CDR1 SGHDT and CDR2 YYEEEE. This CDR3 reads CASSLSGDNTEAFF. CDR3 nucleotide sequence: TGTGCCAGCAGCTTATCAGGGGATAACACTGAAGCTTTCTTT.